Below, 25 T cell receptor beta chains from the same sample are listed, as sequenced in a study of spatial heterogeneity in lung cancer. In TCRdb, the 5' RACE reads were re-called with MiXCR into one record per CDR3 protein. The sample has tens of thousands of distinct CDR3 sequences, about a fifth seen once. Time point of the sample: sample taken at primary tumor resection. No cells were sorted before sequencing. The whole RNA sequenced was extracted from tumor, nontumor lung or frozen PBMC. Sequenced here: PBMCs, sampled at surgery. Receptors originate from a male donor with early-stage non-small cell lung cancer.

The chain couples TRBV2 to TRBJ2-3; D remains unclear. Germline lookup yields CDR1 SNHLY and CDR2 FYNNEI. V was cut by 1 base and J by 6 bases, with 14 bases left in between. This CDR3 spans 15 amino acids. The CDR3 coding sequence is TGTGCCAGCAGTGAAGTAAGGGCCATAGGGGATACGCAGTATTTT. Amino acids: CASSEVRAIGDTQYF.

This clonotype turned up a few times. The chain couples TRBV20-1 to TRBJ2-1; no clear D gene. Germline assignment: CDR1 DFQATT and CDR2 SNEGSKA (reference sequence). Trimming took off 6 bases at V and 5 bases at J, with 11 bases between the two ends. The CDR3 sequence is 12 residues long. This CDR3 reads CSAFDGNNEQFF. The CDR3 DNA reads as TGCAGTGCCTTTGACGGTAACAATGAGCAGTTCTTC.

At least ten counts were recorded for this clonotype. CDR3 coding DNA: TGTGCCAGCAGTTTTAAAGAGGCACCCCTCCACTTT. This sequence encodes CASSFKEAPLHF. V and J are TRBV12-3 or TRBV12-4 and TRBJ1-6; D not certain. Trimming took off 3 bases at V and 11 bases at J, with 8 bases between the two ends. The CDR3 is made up of 12 amino acids.

This clonotype was counted between two and nine times. V gene TRBV12-3 or TRBV12-4 combines with J gene TRBJ2-5; TRBD2 aligns across 10 bases. With 6 bases clipped from V and 5 bases from J, the junction kept 9 bases outside the gene matches. This CDR3 comprises 15 residues. CDR3 bases: TGTGCCAGCAGCCTGAGCGGGGGGGCTCAGGAGACCCAGTACTTC. This encodes CASSLSGGAQETQYF.

The chain is built from TRBV6-5 and TRBJ2-7; D is tentatively TRBD1 or TRBD2 (5 bases each). The CDR3 sequence is 15 residues long. In germline, CDR1 is MNHEY, CDR2 SVGAGI. Trimming pared 2 bases from V and 3 bases from J, leaving 14 bases between. The CDR3 sequence is CASSYDRDGGYEQYF. CDR3 bases: TGTGCCAGCAGTTACGACCGGGACGGCGGCTACGAGCAGTACTTC.

The chain has TRBV5-1 and TRBJ2-3; weak D call: TRBD2 (6 bases). V lost 5 bases, J lost 4 bases, and 8 bases lay in between. The CDR3 has 12 amino acids. CDR1 and CDR2 from the germline V gene are SGHRS and YFSETQ. The CDR3 spells CASSWGADTQYF. The CDR3 nucleotides read TGCGCCAGCAGTTGGGGGGCAGATACGCAGTATTTT. Full variable domain (remainder filled in from reference TRBV5-1 and TRBJ2-3): KAGVTQTPRYLIKTRGQQVTLSCSPISGHRSVSWYQQTPGQGLQFLFEYFSETQRNKGNFPGRFSGRQFSNSRSEMNVSTLELGDSALYLCASSWGADTQYFGPGTRLTVL.

This chain uses TRBV10-3 with TRBJ2-5; 8 bases map to TRBD1. CDR1 is ENHRY and CDR2 is SYGVKD in the germline V gene. V shed 3 bases, J shed 3 bases, and the junction held 3 bases outside the gene matches. The CDR3 spans 14 residues. The CDR3, as DNA: TGTGCCATCAGTGAAGGACAGGGCAAAGAGACCCAGTACTTC. It translates to CAISEGQGKETQYF.

This clonotype was picked up a small number of times. The rearrangement links TRBV12-3 or TRBV12-4 to TRBJ2-2; D gene unclear. The CDR3 is 14 amino acids. Trimming took off 6 bases at V and 3 bases at J, with 11 bases between the two ends. Written as DNA, the CDR3 is TGTGCCAGCAGCCGAGACGGTTACACCGGGGAGCTGTTTTTT. This codes for CASSRDGYTGELFF.

This clonotype was observed many times. The V and J genes are TRBV10-2 and TRBJ1-3, with D maybe TRBD1 (5 bases). V shed 2 bases and J shed 4 bases, with 9 bases lying between them. Germline-derived CDR1 and CDR2 are WSHSY and SAAADI. There are 14 residues in the CDR3. The CDR3 spells CASSEMGLGNTIYF. Written as DNA, the CDR3 is TGCGCCAGCAGTGAGATGGGGCTCGGAAACACCATATATTTT.

This clonotype appeared once. This chain joins TRBV6-2 or TRBV6-3 and TRBJ2-1, with D unclear. Trimming removed 4 bases at V and 3 bases at J, with 10 bases between. Germline CDR1 reads MNHEY; CDR2 reads SVGEGT. This CDR3 is 14 amino acids long. CDR3 sequence: CASSSTDIYNEQFF. The CDR3 bases are TGTGCCAGCAGTTCCACCGACATCTACAATGAGCAGTTCTTC.

The J gene is TRBJ1-6, the V gene TRBV6-5, with 10 bases fitting TRBD1. Losses at the gene ends were 6 bases for V and 8 bases for J; bases not matched to a gene: 16. The germline V gene encodes CDR1 MNHEY and CDR2 SVGAGI. The CDR3 covers 18 residues. The CDR3 spells CASSPEGTGALGYSPLHF. CDR3 nucleotide sequence: TGTGCCAGCAGCCCCGAGGGGACAGGGGCCCTGGGGTATTCACCCCTCCACTTT.

J is TRBJ2-1 and V is TRBV7-9; tentatively, D is TRBD2 (6 bases). The ends were cut back, 8 bases at V and 4 bases at J, with 12 bases in the middle. Germline CDR1 is SEHNR and CDR2 is FQNEAQ (reference sequence). This CDR3 comprises 13 residues. CDR3: CASRGSRYNEQFF. The CDR3 DNA sequence: TGTGCCAGCCGGGGGAGCCGTTACAATGAGCAGTTCTTC. Complete variable domain (other parts from reference TRBV7-9 and TRBJ2-1): DTGVSQNPRHKITKRGQNVTFRCDPISEHNRLYWYRQTLGQGPEFLTYFQNEAQLEKSRLLSDRFSAERPKGSFSTLEIQRTEQGDSAMYLCASRGSRYNEQFFGPGTRLTVL.

There are a few counts of this clonotype. The gene calls are TRBV27 and TRBJ1-5; D is undetermined. The germline CDR1 and CDR2 sequences are MNHEY and SMNVEV (reference sequence). The V end lost 6 bases, the J end lost 3 bases, and 15 bases lay between the germline ends. The CDR3 sequence is 15 residues long. The CDR3 spells CASSRRTGNNQPQHF. The CDR3 DNA reads TGTGCCAGCAGCCGACGCACCGGGAACAATCAGCCCCAGCATTTT.

The gene calls are TRBV20-1 and TRBJ1-5; maybe TRBD1 (6 bases). Germline V lookup: CDR1 DFQATT, CDR2 SNEGSKA (reference sequence). The CDR3 is made up of 14 amino acids. V was pared by 1 base and J by 2 bases, with 9 bases between. Written as DNA, the CDR3 is TGCAGTGCTAGAGGGGGGGGCGGCAATCAGCCCCAGCATTTT. Translating it yields CSARGGGGNQPQHF.

This clonotype has more than one count but fewer than ten. The J gene is TRBJ2-3, the V gene TRBV5-1, with a possible D match to TRBD1 (5 bases). Per the germline V gene, CDR1 is SGHRS and CDR2 is YFSETQ. This CDR3 spans 16 amino acids. Trimming cost V 4 bases and J 4 bases, with 19 bases left between them. CDR3 region: CASSPWGPVGADTQYF. Written as DNA, the CDR3 is TGCGCCAGCAGCCCCTGGGGCCCTGTAGGGGCAGATACGCAGTATTTT.

The chain has TRBV5-1 and TRBJ2-1, with 8 bases aligning to TRBD1. The CDR3 covers 14 residues. Per germline, CDR1 SGHRS and CDR2 YFSETQ. The V gene end was trimmed by 2 bases and the J gene end by 4 bases; junction bases not matched to a gene: 2. Here the CDR3 DNA reads TGCGCCAGCAGCTTCAGGGGGCGGTACAATGAGCAGTTCTTC. Protein sequence: CASSFRGRYNEQFF.

Only a few counts were recorded for this clonotype. The chain couples TRBV9 to TRBJ2-4; TRBD2 matches at 14 bases. Germline V lookup: CDR1 SGDLS, CDR2 YYNGEE. V lost 3 bases, J lost 3 bases, and 2 bases stayed unmatched. This CDR3 has 16 amino acids. The chain's CDR3 is CASSAGLAGVKNIQYF. The DNA of the CDR3 is TGTGCCAGCAGCGCGGGACTAGCGGGAGTCAAAAACATTCAGTACTTC.

The CDR3 protein is CSVDMGGGNTQYF. The CDR3 region has the DNA TGCAGCGTTGATATGGGGGGCGGGAATACGCAGTATTTT. The chain has TRBV29-1 and TRBJ2-3; D is possibly TRBD1 or TRBD2 (6 bases each). This CDR3 contains 13 residues. Between the trimmed V and J ends, which lost 3 bases and 7 bases, there was a span of 14 bases. CDR1 is SQVTM, CDR2 ANQGSEA, per germline.

This clonotype was counted between two and nine times. The V and J genes are TRBV6-2 or TRBV6-3 and TRBJ2-7; 10 positions match TRBD1. The V segment lost 6 bases and the J segment 4 bases; nucleotides outside the gene matches: 3. The CDR3 contains 13 residues. Germline-derived CDR1 and CDR2 are MNHEY and SVGEGT. CDR3 protein: CASSTDRGYEQYF. CDR3 DNA: TGTGCCAGCAGCACGGACAGGGGGTACGAGCAGTACTTC.

The rearrangement joins TRBV6-5 to TRBJ1-1, with 8 positions matching TRBD1. The CDR3 contains 14 residues. Germline CDR1 MNHEY, CDR2 SVGAGI. V gave up 6 bases and J gave up 5 bases; unmatched junction bases: 8. This chain's CDR3 is CASRSQGAETEAFF. CDR3 nucleotide sequence: TGTGCCAGCAGGTCCCAGGGGGCAGAGACTGAAGCTTTCTTT.

V gene TRBV7-2 combines with J gene TRBJ1-2; possibly TRBD1 for D (5 bases). Germline-derived CDR1 and CDR2 are SGHTA and FQGNSA. The CDR3 runs 13 residues. V lost 5 bases and J lost 5, with 12 bases in between. CDR3 nucleotides: TGTGCCAGCAGCCCGACAGAGACATATGGCTACACCTTC. Translation: CASSPTETYGYTF.

V and J are TRBV6-6 and TRBJ2-3; D is tentatively TRBD1 or TRBD2 (5 bases each). Deletions cut 2 bases from V and 5 bases from J, with 14 bases between. Germline CDR1 is MNHNY and CDR2 is SVGAGI (reference sequence). The CDR3 sequence is 15 residues long. Written as DNA, the CDR3 is TGTGCCAGCAGTTACGGCCTAGTGGGGGAAGATACGCAGTATTTT. Translated: CASSYGLVGEDTQYF.

This clonotype was seen a handful of times. This chain uses TRBV19 with TRBJ2-4, with 10 bases aligning to TRBD2. V gave up 11 bases and J gave up 0 bases; unmatched junction bases: 4. Germline values: CDR1 LNHDA, CDR2 SQIVND (reference sequence). This CDR3 comprises 14 residues. The CDR3 nucleotides are TGTGCCCCAGGACTAGCGGTAGCCAAAAACATTCAGTACTTC. This translates into CAPGLAVAKNIQYF. Full variable domain (rest looked up from reference TRBV19 and TRBJ2-4): DGGITQSPKYLFRKEGQNVTLSCEQNLNHDAMYWYRQDPGQGLRLIYYSQIVNDFQKGDIAEGYSVSREKKESFPLTVTSAQKNPTAFYLCAPGLAVAKNIQYFGAGTRLSVL.

Only a few counts were recorded for this clonotype. V and J are TRBV29-1 and TRBJ2-7; the D is unclear. Germline loops: CDR1 SQVTM, CDR2 ANQGSEA. This CDR3 has 11 amino acids. V was shortened by 7 bases and J by 1 base, with 8 bases between the two germline ends. The CDR3 DNA sequence: TGCAGCGCTCAGCTTTCCTACGAGCAGTACTTC. Translation gives CSAQLSYEQYF.

This clonotype was seen a handful of times. The chain couples TRBV11-2 to TRBJ2-7; the match to TRBD1 covers 8 bases. Per germline, CDR1 SGHAT and CDR2 FQNNGV. This CDR3 region has 17 residues. V was clipped by 2 bases and J by 2 bases; unmatched bases: 11. Here the CDR3 reads CASSLTLTLGQAYEQYF. The DNA for the CDR3 is TGTGCCAGCAGCTTAACCCTAACCCTGGGACAGGCCTACGAGCAGTACTTC.